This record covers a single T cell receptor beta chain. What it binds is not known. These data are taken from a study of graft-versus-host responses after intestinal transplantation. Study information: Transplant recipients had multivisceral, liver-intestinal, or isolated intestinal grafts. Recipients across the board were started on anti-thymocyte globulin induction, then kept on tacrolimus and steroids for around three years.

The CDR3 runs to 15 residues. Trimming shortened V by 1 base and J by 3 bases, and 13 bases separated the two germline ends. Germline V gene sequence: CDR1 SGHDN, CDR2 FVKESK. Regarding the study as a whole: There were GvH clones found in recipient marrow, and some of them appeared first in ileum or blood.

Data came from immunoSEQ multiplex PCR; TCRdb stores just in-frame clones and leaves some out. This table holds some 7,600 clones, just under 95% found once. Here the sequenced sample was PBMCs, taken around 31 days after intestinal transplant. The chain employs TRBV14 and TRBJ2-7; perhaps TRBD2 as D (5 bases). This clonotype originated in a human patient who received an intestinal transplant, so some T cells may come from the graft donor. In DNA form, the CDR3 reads TGTGCCAGCAGCCAAGGATTATCCGGGATCTACGAGCAGTACTTC. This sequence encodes CASSQGLSGIYEQYF.